Reported below is one T cell receptor beta chain. Its specificity is unknown. The germline CDR1 and CDR2 sequences are SGDLS and YYNGEE. V gave up 0 bases and J gave up 0 bases, with 9 bases separating them. The CDR3 consists of 16 residues. The data originate from a study of OX40 agonist ivuxolimab in advanced cancers. About the research overall: Partial responses were seen in three patients, one with hepatocellular carcinoma and two with cutaneous melanoma. Study-wide results and limits: CD4+ and CD8+ T cells in blood underwent clonal expansion by week 6 at 0.1 to 3.0 mg/kg. Some patients who did not respond also had low normalized T-cell clonal expansion. No antigen was identified for the clonally expanded peripheral T cells.

This table comes from immunoSEQ multiplex PCR, and its TCRdb copy is limited to in-frame clones, with some not included. The sample contains 6,000 to 8,000 clones, roughly 93% of which appear only once. The starting material was CD4+ or CD8+ T cells sorted from blood, obtained in a trial of the OX40 agonist ivuxolimab. This TCR was sampled from an adult with an advanced solid tumor such as melanoma, head and neck, liver or kidney cancer. The chain employs TRBV9 and TRBJ1-4; D ambiguous. The CDR3 protein is CASSVEGTATNEKLFF. The CDR3 DNA reads TGTGCCAGCAGCGTAGAAGGAACAGCAACTAATGAAAAACTGTTTTTT.